These T cell receptor beta chains were read from a single sample in a study of CD8+CD57+ T cells in acquired aplastic anemia. TCRdb reprocessed the reads via MiXCR and lists one record per CDR3 protein. Altogether around 500,000 distinct CDR3 sequences are present, about a third being singletons, with the ten largest covering 0.7% to 1%. Sequenced: sorted CD4+, CD8+, or CD8+CD57+ T cells (not recorded which) from PBMCs. The receptors were gathered from a human donor with aplastic anemia. CDR3s include the opening cysteine and the closing phenylalanine or tryptophan. Each record gives: CDR3 length, J gene, clone size, V gene, D gene, CDR3 protein, CDR3 DNA. A D gene is named only where the DNA matches it firmly. A row's size may be missing; if present it is once, few, many or a size class.

15 | TRBJ1-4 | NA | TRBV25-1 | NA | CASSSPWAAGEKLFF | TGTGCCAGCAGTTCCCCGTGGGCGGCGGGTGAAAAACTGTTTTTT
15 | TRBJ1-3 | many | TRBV19 | NA | CASSIAGASGNTIYF | TGTGCCAGTAGTATAGCGGGAGCTTCTGGAAACACCATATATTTT
12 | TRBJ1-5 | many | TRBV19 | NA | CASSMSGQPQHF | TGTGCCAGTAGTATGTCAGGTCAGCCCCAGCATTTT
14 | TRBJ1-5 | NA | TRBV24-1 | NA | CATSDQTNNQPQHF | TGTGCCACCAGTGATCAAACTAACAATCAGCCCCAGCATTTT
14 | TRBJ2-7 | few | TRBV2 | TRBD1 | CASRRVGTGDEQYF | TGTGCCAGCAGGAGAGTGGGGACAGGGGACGAGCAGTACTTC
14 | TRBJ1-2 | NA | TRBV5-1 | NA | CASSLEGFNYGYTF | TGCGCCAGCAGCTTGGAAGGTTTTAACTATGGCTACACCTTC
15 | TRBJ2-5 | NA | TRBV20-1 | TRBD2 | CSAMWLAGHQETQYF | TGCAGTGCTATGTGGCTAGCGGGCCACCAAGAGACCCAGTACTTC
13 | TRBJ2-7 | NA | TRBV7-2 | NA | CASSLAPGDEQYF | TGTGCCAGCAGCTTAGCCCCAGGGGACGAGCAGTACTTC
14 | TRBJ2-2 | many | TRBV15 | NA | CATSVRTTQRELFF | TGTGCCACCAGCGTACGGACAACTCAAAGGGAGCTGTTTTTT
15 | TRBJ1-6 | NA | TRBV20-1 | NA | CSARSPGPRNSPLHF | TGCAGTGCTAGATCTCCGGGACCGCGGAATTCACCCCTCCACTTT
14 | TRBJ2-1 | NA | TRBV19 | NA | CASSSGPQGNEQFF | TGTGCCAGCAGCTCTGGCCCCCAGGGAAATGAGCAGTTCTTC
15 | TRBJ2-3 | NA | TRBV20-1 | NA | CSAPRRGAITDTQYF | TGCAGTGCCCCCCGCCGGGGGGCCATCACAGATACGCAGTATTTT
15 | TRBJ1-3 | few | TRBV7-9 | NA | CASSSGTTSGNTIYF | TGTGCCAGCAGCTCCGGGACCACCTCTGGAAACACCATATATTTT
11 | TRBJ1-2 | many | TRBV7-9 | NA | CASSLEEGYTF | TGTGCCAGCAGCTTAGAGGAGGGCTACACCTTC
13 | TRBJ1-3 | NA | TRBV15 | TRBD1 | CTTSDRAGNTIYF | TGTACCACCAGCGACAGGGCTGGAAACACCATATACTTT
18 | TRBJ1-1 | few | TRBV2 | NA | CASSRLTGANRWNTEAFF | TGTGCCAGCAGTAGACTGACAGGAGCCAACCGGTGGAACACTGAAGCTTTCTTT
18 | TRBJ1-5 | NA | TRBV28 | NA | CASDGEPPGGTHNQPQHF | TGTGCCAGCGACGGGGAACCGCCGGGGGGAACCCACAATCAGCCCCAGCATTTT
13 | TRBJ1-1 | few | TRBV20-1 | NA | CGSRLQGRTEAFF | TGCGGTAGTCGGTTACAGGGCCGCACTGAAGCTTTCTTT
11 | TRBJ2-3 | many | TRBV29-1 | NA | CSVARTDTQYF | TGCAGCGTTGCCAGAACAGATACGCAGTATTTT
14 | TRBJ2-5 | few | TRBV6-1 | NA | CASSRGTSQETQYF | TGTGCCAGCAGCCGGGGGACCAGCCAAGAGACCCAGTACTTC
15 | TRBJ2-7 | NA | TRBV2 | TRBD1 | CASSPSGTGLYEQYF | TGTGCCAGCAGTCCATCCGGGACAGGACTTTACGAGCAGTACTTC
11 | TRBJ2-7 | many | TRBV29-1 | NA | CSVRRGYEQYF | TGCAGCGTCCGACGGGGCTACGAGCAGTACTTC
11 | TRBJ2-2 | many | TRBV29-1 | NA | CSGGYTGELFF | TGCAGCGGCGGATACACCGGGGAGCTGTTTTTT
14 | TRBJ1-1 | few | TRBV5-6 | NA | CASSGGQYYTEAFF | TGTGCCAGCAGCGGCGGGCAGTACTACACTGAAGCTTTCTTT
13 | TRBJ1-1 | many | TRBV24-1 | NA | CATSAPGNTEAFF | TGTGCCACCAGTGCGCCGGGAAACACTGAAGCTTTCTTT
15 | TRBJ2-6 | NA | TRBV15 | NA | CATSGGNSGANVLTF | TGTGCCACCAGCGGGGGGAACTCTGGGGCCAACGTCCTGACTTTC
14 | TRBJ1-5 | NA | TRBV29-1 | NA | CSVEGGEGNQPQHF | TGCAGCGTGGAGGGGGGAGAGGGCAATCAGCCCCAGCATTTT
13 | TRBJ2-3 | many | TRBV20-1 | NA | CSAPITSKHTQYF | TGCAGTGCTCCGATTACTAGCAAACATACGCAGTATTTT
13 | TRBJ2-7 | many | TRBV11-2 | NA | CAISRVGLDEQYF | TGTGCCATTTCGAGGGTGGGGCTGGACGAGCAGTACTTC
14 | TRBJ1-1 | NA | TRBV13 | NA | CASSLLQQDTEAFF | TGTGCCAGCAGCTTATTACAGCAAGACACTGAAGCTTTCTTT
15 | TRBJ2-2 | many | TRBV19 | TRBD1 | CASSPRTGNTGELFF | TGTGCCAGTAGTCCAAGGACAGGGAACACCGGGGAGCTGTTTTTT
13 | TRBJ2-3 | few | TRBV6-1 | NA | CASTLPGTDTQYF | TGTGCCAGCACACTTCCGGGGACAGATACGCAGTATTTT
15 | TRBJ2-5 | many | TRBV25-1 | TRBD2 | CASTRASGAQETQYF | TGTGCCAGCACCCGGGCTAGCGGGGCCCAAGAGACCCAGTACTTC
16 | TRBJ1-1 | few | TRBV11-1 | TRBD1 | CASTIQGARRNTEAFF | TGTGCCAGCACCATACAGGGGGCAAGGCGGAACACTGAAGCTTTCTTT
14 | TRBJ2-5 | NA | TRBV12-3/TRBV12-4 | NA | CASSITNHQETQYF | TGTGCCAGCAGTATAACCAACCACCAAGAGACCCAGTACTTC
15 | TRBJ1-1 | few | TRBV15 | NA | CATSRDRGGGTEAFF | TGTGCCACCAGCAGAGATCGGGGAGGGGGAACTGAAGCTTTCTTT
14 | TRBJ1-2 | NA | TRBV5-1 | NA | CASSFSRTVYGYTF | TGCGCCAGCAGCTTTTCACGGACGGTCTATGGCTACACCTTC
17 | TRBJ1-6 | many | TRBV4-2 | TRBD1 | CASSRDWGTGNNSPLHF | TGTGCCAGCAGCCGTGATTGGGGGACAGGGAATAATTCACCCCTCCACTTT
15 | TRBJ1-5 | few | TRBV6-1 | NA | CASSRSGTENQPQHF | TGTGCCAGCAGTCGCTCCGGGACGGAGAATCAGCCCCAGCATTTT
16 | TRBJ2-4 | few | TRBV20-1 | TRBD1 | CSAKPRQGATKNIQYF | TGCAGTGCTAAACCCAGACAGGGGGCAACCAAAAACATTCAGTACTTC
15 | TRBJ2-3 | NA | TRBV11-2 | NA | CATSPRMGGPDTQYF | TGTGCCACCAGCCCCCGGATGGGGGGGCCAGATACGCAGTATTTT
14 | TRBJ2-1 | few | TRBV20-1 | NA | CSAAPLASYNEQFF | TGCAGTGCTGCCCCACTAGCCTCCTACAATGAGCAGTTCTTC
15 | TRBJ1-1 | NA | TRBV2 | TRBD1 | CASEQGARPNTEAFF | TGTGCCAGTGAACAGGGGGCCCGGCCTAACACTGAAGCTTTCTTT
16 | TRBJ1-5 | NA | TRBV6-5 | TRBD1 | CASSSRTGRSNQPQHF | TGTGCCAGCAGTTCCAGGACAGGTAGAAGCAATCAGCCCCAGCATTTT
14 | TRBJ1-5 | few | TRBV20-1 | TRBD1 | CSASKGARNQPQHF | TGCAGTGCTAGTAAGGGGGCTCGCAATCAGCCCCAGCATTTT
11 | TRBJ2-1 | many | TRBV2 | NA | CASSLLNEQFF | TGTGCCAGCAGTCTACTCAATGAGCAGTTCTTC
14 | TRBJ2-7 | many | TRBV19 | NA | CASCREKACYEQYF | TGTGCCAGTTGTCGGGAGAAGGCATGCTACGAGCAGTACTTC
19 | TRBJ1-2 | few | TRBV6-1 | NA | CASSVVGSVSGAQNYGYTF | TGTGCCAGCAGTGTGGTGGGATCAGTGTCGGGGGCGCAGAACTATGGCTACACCTTC
15 | TRBJ2-1 | few | TRBV20-1 | TRBD2 | CSAQTSGRAGNEQFF | TGCAGTGCCCAGACTAGCGGGAGGGCCGGCAATGAGCAGTTCTTC
15 | TRBJ1-2 | NA | TRBV6-5 | TRBD1 | CASSYGAGGVSGYTF | TGTGCCAGCAGTTATGGGGCAGGGGGCGTGAGTGGCTACACCTTC
16 | TRBJ2-2 | few | TRBV9 | NA | CASSVGWDANTGELFF | TGTGCCAGCAGCGTAGGTTGGGACGCGAACACCGGGGAGCTGTTTTTT
14 | TRBJ2-5 | many | TRBV7-6 | NA | CASTRQMRGETQYF | TGTGCCAGCACGAGACAGATGCGTGGGGAGACCCAGTACTTC
11 | TRBJ2-1 | NA | TRBV7-2 | NA | CASRPAGEQFF | TGTGCCAGCAGGCCCGCTGGGGAGCAGTTCTTC